The clone carrying this T cell receptor (beta chain) was seen a few times. Its matching antigen is unknown. Carrying unique molecular identifiers, the cDNA also gained a universal primer site through template switching. One entry per CDR3 protein results from TCRdb running MiXCR on the 5' RACE reads. The sample shows about 280,000 distinct CDR3 sequences, roughly 8.6% of them seen only once. CDR3 length: 14 amino acids. The germline V gene encodes CDR1 MDHEN and CDR2 SYDVKM. V shed 6 bases and J 1 base; nucleotides not matched to a gene: 4. This record belongs to a study of identical twins. Overall study findings and caveats: Fewer insertions characterized abundant cord blood beta clonotypes, whereas memory repertoires showed none. Models came in too low on out-of-frame TCR alpha sharing in monozygotic twins. Researchers caution that invariant MAIT and iNKT cells could partly confound zero-insertion analyses.

The sample was also reused in another study, on yellow fever vaccine responses in identical twins.

This chain uses TRBV28 with TRBJ2-7; the match to TRBD1 covers 9 bases. Material: memory (CD45RO+) T cells sorted from blood. This TCR was sampled from a woman younger than 30 in good health. The CDR3 sequence: CASRGQGSSYEQYV. Written as DNA, the CDR3 is TGTGCCAGCAGAGGACAGGGGTCATCCTACGAGCAGTACGTC.